The 20 T cell receptor beta chains given below trace back to one sample, sequenced in a study of Tregs in tolerant kidney transplant recipients. This table comes from immunoSEQ multiplex PCR, and its TCRdb copy is limited to in-frame clones, with some not included. This sample's clone table lists 23,000 or so clones. Recipients received nonmyeloablative bone marrow transplants from related graft donors, with transient mixed chimerism. The starting material was CD4+ T cells from blood (PBMCs), obtained 6 months after the transplant. The source of these receptors is a human patient who received a combined kidney and bone marrow transplant. Some T cells may possibly be graft donor cells.

In the case of this clone: The read terminates 3 residues before the CDR3 end, so the remaining end is supplied by the germline J gene. The rearrangement links TRBV7-9 to TRBJ2-5, with 10 positions matching TRBD2. V lost 10 bases and J lost 3; bases outside the gene matches: 2. CDR1 and CDR2 (germline): SEHNR, FQNEAQ (reference sequence). The CDR3 spans 12 residues. The CDR3 spells CATLAGEETQYF. Incomplete CDR3 DNA: TGTGCCACCCTAGCGGGGGAAGAGACC.

Partial CDR3 DNA: TGTGCCAGCAGCTTAGAAGGGTATGAG. This gives the protein CASSLEGYE. The CDR3 reads in full as CASSLEGYEQFF. V and J are TRBV11-2 and TRBJ2-1; unclear D gene. The read finishes 3 residues shy of the CDR3 end, and the germline J gene is used to complete it. Trimming removed 0 bases at V and 8 bases at J, with 5 bases between. Germline-derived CDR1 and CDR2 are SGHAT and FQNNGV. The CDR3 runs to 12 residues.

Of note for this clone: Sequencing ends 3 residues short of the CDR3 end; the germline J gene provides the rest. The chain links TRBV10-3 to TRBJ1-1; no firm D call. The CDR3 is 11 amino acids. V lost 8 bases, J lost 5 bases, and 9 bases lay in between. Germline lookup yields CDR1 ENHRY and CDR2 SYGVKD. The CDR3 loop reads CAIQLGTEAFF. Partial CDR3 DNA: TGTGCCATCCAATTAGGGACTGAA.

Here the CDR3 reads CSAPSPINEKLFF. The CDR3 bases that were read are TGCAGTGCTCCCTCGCCTATAAATGAAAAA. The rearrangement links TRBV20-1 to TRBJ1-4; unclear D gene. Sequencing ends 3 residues short of the CDR3 end; the germline J gene provides the rest. Germline CDR1 reads DFQATT; CDR2 reads SNEGSKA (reference sequence). The CDR3 is 13 amino acids. Trimming removed 5 bases from V and 5 bases from J, with 12 bases in between.

The CDR3 sequence: CSASRGTGRHTEAFF. CDR3 DNA, as far as it was read: TGCAGTGCTAGTAGGGGGACAGGGCGGCACACTGAA. The chain recombines TRBV20-1 with TRBJ1-1, with 9 bases that match TRBD1. The CDR3 goes on 3 residues after the read ends, and that part is filled in from the germline J gene. V lost 3 bases to trimming and J lost 3 bases; unmatched junction nucleotides: 8. CDR1 is DFQATT, CDR2 SNEGSKA, per germline (reference sequence). The CDR3 length is 15 residues.

As to this clone: The read ends 3 residues early relative to the CDR3; the germline J gene fills the gap. The chain combines TRBV7-2 with TRBJ1-2, with 7 bases lining up with TRBD1. Looked up from germline, CDR1 is SGHTA and CDR2 is FQGNSA. The CDR3 is 12 residues long. CDR3 loop: CASSLDRGGYTF. The DNA read from the CDR3 is TGTGCCAGCAGCTTAGACAGGGGCGGC.

Regarding this clone: Sequencing ends 3 residues short of the CDR3 end; the germline J gene provides the rest. The chain has TRBV18 and TRBJ1-1; TRBD1 matches 7 bases. The CDR3 spans 12 residues. CDR1 and CDR2 (germline): KGHSH, LQKENI. The CDR3 reads CASSPTGNEAFF. The DNA read from the CDR3 is TGTGCCAGCTCACCGACAGGGAACGAG. Supplemented by reference TRBV18 and TRBJ1-1, the full variable domain reads NAGVMQNPRHLVRRRGQEARLRCSPMKGHSHVYWYRQLPEEGLKFMVYLQKENIIDESGMPKERFSAEFPKEGPSILRIQQVVRGDSAAYFCASSPTGNEAFFGQGTRLTVV.

Remarks on this clone: The read halts 3 residues ahead of the CDR3 end, with the missing end drawn from the germline J gene. The chain recombines TRBV7-9 with TRBJ2-1; 9 positions match TRBD1. Germline V lookup: CDR1 SEHNR, CDR2 FQNEAQ (reference sequence). V was clipped by 3 bases and J by 6 bases; unmatched bases: 3. This CDR3 has 14 residues. Incomplete CDR3 DNA: TGTGCCAGCAGCTTCGGGACAGGGTTCAATGAG. This codes for CASSFGTGFNE. The entire CDR3 sequence reads CASSFGTGFNEQFF.

A remark on this clone: The DNA ends 3 residues before the CDR3 does, and the rest of the CDR3 is filled in from the germline J gene. The genes are TRBV2 and TRBJ2-7, with D perhaps matching TRBD1 (6 bases). Germline CDR1 and CDR2: SNHLY and FYNNEI. The CDR3 contains 13 residues. The V and J ends lost 5 bases and 3 bases respectively, with 11 bases between them. The CDR3 spells CASSRDNFYEQYF. The CDR3 DNA, read in part, is TGTGCCAGCAGTCGGGACAATTTCTACGAG.

Notes on this clone: Read data end 3 residues before the CDR3 end; the end is taken from the germline J gene. The rearrangement links TRBV18 to TRBJ1-2; 8 nucleotides line up with TRBD1. Germline V gene sequence: CDR1 KGHSH, CDR2 LQKENI. CDR3 length: 12 amino acids. CDR3 bases read: TGTGCCAGCTCATCGGACAGGGTCGGC. Its protein is CASSSDRVG. The full-length CDR3 reads as CASSSDRVGYTF.

Comment on this clone: Coverage ceases 3 residues before the CDR3 finishes, and the germline J gene fills in the end. This chain uses TRBV11-2 with TRBJ2-7; 8 bases are a match to TRBD1. J was trimmed by 5 bases and V by 3 bases; bases with no gene match: 6. In germline, CDR1 is SGHAT, CDR2 FQNNGV. This CDR3 contains 14 residues. CDR3 DNA, as far as it was read: TGTGCCAGCAGCTTCGCCTTGACAGGGGACGAG. This sequence encodes CASSFALTGDE. The CDR3 as a whole reads CASSFALTGDEQYF.

As for this clone: The read finishes 3 residues shy of the CDR3 end, and the germline J gene is used to complete it. V usage is TRBV18 and J usage is TRBJ1-2; maybe TRBD1 (5 bases). The CDR3 spans 14 residues. The ends were cut back, 5 bases at V and 4 bases at J, with 14 bases in the middle. Per germline, CDR1 KGHSH and CDR2 LQKENI. This CDR3 reads CASSTTAYSYGYTF. Incomplete CDR3 DNA: TGTGCCAGCTCAACGACAGCCTACAGCTATGGC.

This clone counts as medium-sized by frequency. The read ends 3 residues before the CDR3 terminus; that terminus is restored from the germline J gene. V is TRBV20-1 and J is TRBJ1-2, with 7 bases fitting TRBD1. CDR1 and CDR2 from the germline V gene are DFQATT and SNEGSKA (reference sequence). Germline trimming cut 2 bases from V and 2 bases from J; bases unmatched to any gene: 5. CDR3 size: 14 residues. The sequenced CDR3 bases are TGCAGTGCTAGACTACAGGGGACCAACTATGGC. Its translation: CSARLQGTNYG. The entire CDR3 sequence reads CSARLQGTNYGYTF.

Judged by frequency, this clone is medium-sized. The read stops 3 residues short of the end of the CDR3; the missing end is completed from the germline J gene. The rearrangement links TRBV5-1 to TRBJ1-6, with D maybe TRBD1 (5 bases). The CDR3 sequence is 13 residues long. Germline values: CDR1 SGHRS, CDR2 YFSETQ. The V end was cut by 0 bases, the J end by 7 bases, with 5 bases between. Incomplete CDR3 DNA: TGCGCCAGCAGCTTGGGACAGAATTCACCC. Translated, it gives CASSLGQNSP. The complete CDR3 reads CASSLGQNSPLHF.

About this clone itself: The read is 3 residues too short to cover the CDR3 end, so that end is filled in from the germline J gene. V gene TRBV6-2 or TRBV6-3 combines with J gene TRBJ2-3; D remains ambiguous. V gave up 7 bases and J gave up 1 base, with 6 bases separating them. CDR3 length: 12 amino acids. Per germline, CDR1 MNHEY and CDR2 SVGEGT. This CDR3 is CASTTGTDTQYF. CDR3 DNA (partial): TGTGCCAGCACAACTGGCACAGATACG.

Turning to this clone: The read terminates 3 residues ahead of where the CDR3 ends, so the germline J gene completes it. The chain couples TRBV23-1 to TRBJ1-5; D perhaps matches TRBD1 (6 bases). TRBV23-1 is an ORF, and what it does is uncertain. The CDR3 loop spans 16 amino acids. V dropped 3 bases and J dropped 2 bases, with 14 bases sitting between them. CDR3 DNA, as far as it was read: TGCGCCAGCAGTCAGCGGGACACCCGTGGCAATCAGCCC. Its protein is CASSQRDTRGNQP. The whole CDR3 is CASSQRDTRGNQPQHF.

CDR3 in amino acids: CSVRDRGRGTGELFF. The part of the CDR3 DNA that was read is TGCAGCGTTCGGGACAGGGGCCGAGGCACCGGGGAG. V gene TRBV29-1 combines with J gene TRBJ2-2; 10 positions agree with TRBD1. Sequencing ends 3 residues short of the CDR3 end; the germline J gene provides the rest. With 5 bases clipped from V and 4 bases from J, the junction kept 7 bases outside the gene matches. CDR1 and CDR2 (germline): SQVTM, ANQGSEA. The length of the CDR3 is 15 residues.

As concerns this clone: The CDR3 extends 3 residues past the end of the read, so its final part is completed from the germline J gene. The chain has TRBV12-3 or TRBV12-4 and TRBJ1-2, with D possibly being TRBD1 (6 bases). V was pared by 4 bases and J by 2 bases, with 11 bases between. CDR3 length: 14 amino acids. The chain's CDR3 is CASSYGTKNYGYTF. The sequenced CDR3 bases are TGTGCCAGCAGTTATGGGACAAAGAACTATGGC.

For this clone: The read halts 3 residues ahead of the CDR3 end, with the missing end drawn from the germline J gene. The rearrangement joins TRBV10-3 to TRBJ2-1; TRBD2 matches at 7 bases. The CDR3 covers 15 residues. The junction had 6 bases not matched to a gene; V was cut back by 2 bases and J by 5 bases. Per germline, CDR1 ENHRY and CDR2 SYGVKD. CDR3 sequence: CAISEVASGNNEQFF. Partial CDR3 DNA: TGTGCCATCAGTGAGGTAGCTAGCGGAAACAATGAG.

This clone is deemed medium-sized by its frequency. The read is 3 residues too short to cover the CDR3 end, so that end is filled in from the germline J gene. J is TRBJ1-5 and V is TRBV20-1; TRBD1 matches at 8 bases. The J segment lost 4 bases and the V segment lost 6 bases, leaving 5 bases of the junction unmatched. Looked up from germline, CDR1 is DFQATT and CDR2 is SNEGSKA (reference sequence). The CDR3 runs 13 residues. The CDR3 spells CSARQGWNQPQHF. CDR3 DNA (partial): TGCAGTGCCCGACAGGGGTGGAATCAGCCC.